These T cell receptor beta chains were read from a single sample in a study of T-cell memory formation after mild COVID-19. TCRdb re-derived calls from the 5' RACE reads in MiXCR, one entry per CDR3 protein. This repertoire shows some 410,000 distinct CDR3 sequences, 23% found once; its top ten account for around 13%. Sequencing used PBMCs or a T cell subset sorted from them (not recorded which). The receptors originated from an adult woman who had mild COVID-19 (a few samples of this study predate the infection). Cell type and time point are not known. Each CDR3 is given with its conserved first and last residue. A D gene is named only where the DNA matches it firmly. Clone size is shown for a subset of rows, as once, few, many or a class of expanded clone.

-	TRBJ2-3	TRBV7-7	-	TGTGCCAGCACCGCCCTTCTAGGGGCAGATACGCAGTATTTT	CASTALLGADTQYF
TRBD2	TRBJ2-1	TRBV7-8	-	TGTGCCAGCAGCCTGGCGAGAGTAGCGGGAGGCAATGAGCAGTTCTTC	CASSLARVAGGNEQFF
-	TRBJ1-2	TRBV6-5	-	TGTGCCAGCACCATAACCCTAGGACAGCGGAACTATGGCTACACCTTC	CASTITLGQRNYGYTF
TRBD2	TRBJ2-6	TRBV7-2	few	TGTGCCAGCAGCTTAGGGGCGGGAGTACCCCCCAACGTCCTGACTTTC	CASSLGAGVPPNVLTF
-	TRBJ2-7	TRBV7-2	-	TGTGCCAGCAGCTCCACAGCAGGCTCCTACGAGCAGTACTTC	CASSSTAGSYEQYF
-	TRBJ1-4	TRBV3-1	few	TGTGCCAGCAGCCGAGTAGAAAAACTGTTTTTT	CASSRVEKLFF
-	TRBJ2-1	TRBV7-2	few	TGTGCCAGCACCTTGGGCAGGGCGAATGAGCAGTTCTTC	CASTLGRANEQFF
-	TRBJ2-2	TRBV11-2	-	TGTGCCAGCAGCCCCCCTAACAGGGGAGGGACCGGGGAGCTGTTTTTT	CASSPPNRGGTGELFF
TRBD2	TRBJ2-7	TRBV7-9	-	TGTGCCAGCACCCAGGTAGCGGGAGAGTACGAGCAGTACTTC	CASTQVAGEYEQYF
TRBD2	TRBJ2-3	TRBV4-1	-	TGCGCCAGCAGCCAAGTAGTCGGGACTAGCGGGGTCTCGCAGTATTTT	CASSQVVGTSGVSQYF
-	TRBJ2-1	TRBV12-5	-	TGTGCTAGTGGTCGGGACTCCATAATATCGAATGAGCAGTTCTTC	CASGRDSIISNEQFF
TRBD2	TRBJ2-1	TRBV12-3/TRBV12-4	many	TGTGCCAGCGCGACTCTAGCGGCCCGCTACAATGAGCAGTTCTTC	CASATLAARYNEQFF
TRBD1	TRBJ2-1	TRBV6-5	few	TGTGCCAGCGGACAGGGGGCTGAGCAGTTCTTC	CASGQGAEQFF
-	TRBJ2-3	TRBV20-1	-	TGCAGTGCCGAAAGCGACACAGATACGCAGTATTTT	CSAESDTDTQYF
-	TRBJ1-1	TRBV3-1	-	TGTGCCAGCAGCCTAACGGGACATCCAACTGAAGCTTTCTTT	CASSLTGHPTEAFF
TRBD2	TRBJ2-3	TRBV6-1	few	TGTGCCAGTTTAGCGGGAGGGGGAACAGATACGCAGTATTTT	CASLAGGGTDTQYF
TRBD2	TRBJ2-3	TRBV12-3/TRBV12-4	few	TGTGCCAGCACCTCCCAGCCGGGACTAGCCTCAGATACGCAGTATTTT	CASTSQPGLASDTQYF
TRBD1	TRBJ1-1	TRBV18	few	TGTGCCAGCTTGGGGGACAGGGCGAACACTGAAGCTTTCTTT	CASLGDRANTEAFF
TRBD2	TRBJ2-7	TRBV6-6	-	TGTGCCAGCACCTCCCATCCCGTGGCGGGAGTGTTTGGGCAGTACTTC	CASTSHPVAGVFGQYF
TRBD2	TRBJ2-5	TRBV4-2	-	TGTGCCAGCAGCCAAGATCAGTTAGCGGGAGGCGCAGAGACCCAGTACTTC	CASSQDQLAGGAETQYF
TRBD1	TRBJ1-2	TRBV12-3/TRBV12-4	-	TGTGCCAGCAGTTTCTCTGGGACAGGGTATGGCTACACCTTC	CASSFSGTGYGYTF
-	TRBJ2-7	TRBV20-1	few	TGCAGTGCTAGAGCGGCTGGTTACGAGCAGTACTTC	CSARAAGYEQYF
-	TRBJ2-3	TRBV20-1	-	TGCAGTGCTAGACACGGAGATACGCAGTATTTT	CSARHGDTQYF
-	TRBJ2-4	TRBV13	-	TGTGCCAGCAGCTTAGAACTTGAAAACATTCAGTACTTC	CASSLELENIQYF
TRBD2	TRBJ2-3	TRBV2	few	TGTGCCAGCGGAAGGGGCCTTACTAGCGGGAGAGGAGATACGCAGTATTTT	CASGRGLTSGRGDTQYF
TRBD1	TRBJ1-2	TRBV9	-	TGTGCCAGCAGCGTAGGGGGCACTCACACAGGGGTTGATGGCTACACCTTC	CASSVGGTHTGVDGYTF
TRBD2	TRBJ2-1	TRBV11-2	few	TGTGCCAGCAGTTCTAGCGGGGGCTACAATGAGCAGTTCTTC	CASSSSGGYNEQFF